Listed here is a single T cell receptor beta chain. Its matching antigen is unknown. The sample belongs to a study of OX40 agonist ivuxolimab in advanced cancers. Looking at the study overall: A partial response was reached by three patients: one with hepatocellular carcinoma and two with cutaneous melanoma.

Clones were read by immunoSEQ multiplex PCR, and TCRdb kept only the in-frame ones, dropping some. This table has some 80,000 clones, 94% appearing once. Study-level findings and limits: At 0.1-3.0 mg/kg, partial responders had clonal expansion among the lowest observed.

Per the germline V gene, CDR1 is LGHNA and CDR2 is YNFKEQ. Trimming shortened V by 4 bases and J by 1 base, and 11 bases separated the two germline ends. CDR3 length equals 15 residues. The source of this sequence is an adult with an advanced solid tumor such as melanoma, head and neck, liver or kidney cancer. The specimen comprised CD4+ or CD8+ T cells sorted from blood, sampled in a trial of the OX40 agonist ivuxolimab. The gene calls are TRBV4-2 and TRBJ2-4; D not certain. The CDR3 coding sequence is TGTGCCAGCAGCCCCCCACTGGGGGCCAAAAACATTCAGTACTTC. It yields the protein CASSPPLGAKNIQYF.